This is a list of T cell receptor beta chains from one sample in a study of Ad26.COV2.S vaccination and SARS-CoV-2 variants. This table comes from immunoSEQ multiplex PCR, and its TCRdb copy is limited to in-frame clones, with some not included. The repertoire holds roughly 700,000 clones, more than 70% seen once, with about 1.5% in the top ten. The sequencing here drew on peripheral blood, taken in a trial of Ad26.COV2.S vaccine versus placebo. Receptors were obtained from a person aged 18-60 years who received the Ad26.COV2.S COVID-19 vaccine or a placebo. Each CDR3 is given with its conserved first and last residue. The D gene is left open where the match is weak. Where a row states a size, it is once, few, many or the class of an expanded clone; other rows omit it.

cdr3_aa: CASSLGGGFTKNIQYF
cdr3_nt: TGTGCCAGCAGCTTGGGTGGGGGTTTTACCAAAAACATTCAGTACTTC
d_call: -
clone_size: -
j_call: TRBJ2-4
cdr3_length: 16
v_call: TRBV5-6

cdr3_aa: CASSFQSTRGYSNQPQHF
cdr3_nt: TGTGCCAGCAGCTTCCAGTCCACGCGAGGTTATAGCAATCAGCCCCAGCATTTT
d_call: -
clone_size: once
j_call: TRBJ1-5
cdr3_length: 18
v_call: TRBV5-4

cdr3_aa: CAWSLGGNTEAFF
cdr3_nt: TGTGCCTGGAGTTTAGGGGGGAACACTGAAGCTTTCTTT
d_call: -
clone_size: -
j_call: TRBJ1-1
cdr3_length: 13
v_call: TRBV30

cdr3_aa: CASRTLGISGYTF
cdr3_nt: TGTGCCAGCCGGACGCTAGGCATTAGTGGCTACACCTTC
d_call: -
clone_size: -
j_call: TRBJ1-2
cdr3_length: 13
v_call: TRBV28

cdr3_aa: CATRAGGTDTQYF
cdr3_nt: TGTGCCACCAGGGCAGGGGGCACAGATACGCAGTATTTT
d_call: -
clone_size: -
j_call: TRBJ2-3
cdr3_length: 13
v_call: TRBV24-1

cdr3_aa: CASSHSYEQYF
cdr3_nt: TGTGCCAGCAGCCATTCCTACGAGCAGTACTTC
d_call: -
clone_size: -
j_call: TRBJ2-7
cdr3_length: 11
v_call: TRBV5-6

cdr3_aa: CASSQGGEKLFF
cdr3_nt: TGTGCCAGCAGCCAGGGGGGTGAAAAACTGTTTTTT
d_call: -
clone_size: once
j_call: TRBJ1-4
cdr3_length: 12
v_call: TRBV3-1/TRBV3-2

cdr3_aa: CASSLRTAEYGYTF
cdr3_nt: TGTGCCAGCAGCTTGAGGACAGCCGAATATGGCTACACCTTC
d_call: -
clone_size: once
j_call: TRBJ1-2
cdr3_length: 14
v_call: TRBV6-5

cdr3_aa: CASSSGQGYTGELFF
cdr3_nt: TGTGCCAGCAGCTCCGGACAGGGTTACACCGGGGAGCTGTTTTTT
d_call: TRBD1
clone_size: -
j_call: TRBJ2-2
cdr3_length: 15
v_call: TRBV5-8

cdr3_aa: CASSQRGRPETQYF
cdr3_nt: TGTGCCAGCAGCCAAAGGGGGCGCCCGGAGACCCAGTACTTC
d_call: TRBD1
clone_size: -
j_call: TRBJ2-5
cdr3_length: 14
v_call: TRBV14

cdr3_aa: CASSRGQGQDGYTF
cdr3_nt: TGCGCCAGCAGCCGGGGACAGGGTCAGGATGGCTACACCTTC
d_call: TRBD1
clone_size: few
j_call: TRBJ1-2
cdr3_length: 14
v_call: TRBV4-1

cdr3_aa: CASSLATGGGGELFF
cdr3_nt: TGTGCCAGCAGCTTAGCTACAGGGGGCGGCGGGGAGCTGTTTTTT
d_call: TRBD1
clone_size: -
j_call: TRBJ2-2
cdr3_length: 15
v_call: TRBV7-6

cdr3_aa: CASSLAFARSTYEQYF
cdr3_nt: TGCGCCAGCAGCTTGGCCTTTGCAAGATCTACCTACGAGCAGTACTTC
d_call: -
clone_size: once
j_call: TRBJ2-7
cdr3_length: 16
v_call: TRBV5-1

cdr3_aa: CATSFIPGQEGEQFF
cdr3_nt: TGTGCCACCAGCTTCATTCCGGGACAGGAGGGTGAGCAGTTCTTC
d_call: TRBD1
clone_size: once
j_call: TRBJ2-1
cdr3_length: 15
v_call: TRBV15

cdr3_aa: CASSSTPTGGIYEQYF
cdr3_nt: TGTGCCAGCAGCTCCACCCCGACAGGGGGCATATACGAGCAGTACTTC
d_call: TRBD1
clone_size: -
j_call: TRBJ2-7
cdr3_length: 16
v_call: TRBV7-9

cdr3_aa: CASDQDPETGNQPQHF
cdr3_nt: TGTGCCAGTGACCAAGACCCCGAGACAGGCAATCAGCCCCAGCATTTT
d_call: -
clone_size: -
j_call: TRBJ1-5
cdr3_length: 16
v_call: TRBV19

cdr3_aa: CASSGGLQGTQYF
cdr3_nt: TGTGCCAGTAGCGGGGGGCTGCAGGGTACGCAGTATTTT
d_call: -
clone_size: -
j_call: TRBJ2-3
cdr3_length: 13
v_call: TRBV19

cdr3_aa: CASSERYSPLHF
cdr3_nt: TGTGCCAGCAGTGAAAGGTATTCACCCCTCCACTTT
d_call: -
clone_size: -
j_call: TRBJ1-6
cdr3_length: 12
v_call: TRBV2

cdr3_aa: CASSRSGGFNTEAFF
cdr3_nt: TGTGCCAGCAGCAGGTCAGGGGGGTTTAACACTGAAGCTTTCTTT
d_call: TRBD1
clone_size: -
j_call: TRBJ1-1
cdr3_length: 15
v_call: TRBV7-8

cdr3_aa: CASKGSSLDTDTQYF
cdr3_nt: TGTGCCAGTAAGGGGTCTTCTCTGGACACAGATACGCAGTATTTT
d_call: -
clone_size: -
j_call: TRBJ2-3
cdr3_length: 15
v_call: TRBV19

cdr3_aa: CASSRVNGELFF
cdr3_nt: TGTGCCAGCAGCCGTGTTAATGGGGAGCTGTTTTTT
d_call: -
clone_size: once
j_call: TRBJ2-2
cdr3_length: 12
v_call: TRBV7-2

cdr3_aa: CASSARGGETQYF
cdr3_nt: TGTGCCAGCAGTGCTCGGGGCGGGGAGACCCAGTACTTC
d_call: -
clone_size: once
j_call: TRBJ2-5
cdr3_length: 13
v_call: TRBV2

cdr3_aa: CASSDGLAGSYEQYF
cdr3_nt: TGTGCCAGTAGTGACGGACTAGCGGGGTCCTACGAGCAGTACTTC
d_call: TRBD2
clone_size: few
j_call: TRBJ2-7
cdr3_length: 15
v_call: TRBV19